A single sample is the source of the 24 T cell receptor beta chains below, sequenced in a study of blood T cell repertoires in COVID-19. This table comes from immunoSEQ multiplex PCR, and its TCRdb copy is limited to in-frame clones, with some not included. Counted here are 200,000 to 300,000 clones, around nine tenths occurring once; the ten biggest clones make up 8.5% to 10%. Sequenced material: peripheral blood. The receptors were sampled from a man aged 35 to 55 who had recovered from COVID-19.

The count of this clone is one. The chain joins TRBV19 to TRBJ1-5, with TRBD1 identical over 7 bases. Trimming at V came to 3 bases and at J to 3 bases, leaving 8 bases not matched to a gene. Germline lookup yields CDR1 LNHDA and CDR2 SQIVND (reference sequence). The length of the CDR3 is 16 residues. The CDR3 loop reads CASSILSGQLNQPQHF. In nucleotides, the CDR3 is TGTGCCAGTAGTATCCTTTCGGGACAGCTCAATCAGCCCCAGCATTTT.

V gene TRBV29-1 combines with J gene TRBJ2-1, with 8 nucleotides matching TRBD1. The V segment lost 7 bases and the J segment 6 bases; nucleotides outside the gene matches: 8. Germline CDR1 is SQVTM and CDR2 is ANQGSEA. The CDR3 covers 13 residues. CDR3 loop: CSARQGRFNEQFF. CDR3 nucleotides: TGCAGCGCTCGACAGGGGAGGTTCAATGAGCAGTTCTTC.

In its sample, this clone was seen once. This chain links TRBV18 with TRBJ1-1; D is unclear. CDR1 and CDR2 (germline): KGHSH, LQKENI. The CDR3 extends over 14 amino acids. The ends were cut back, 6 bases at V and 6 bases at J, with 17 bases in the middle. The CDR3 is CASSTKEGGAEAFF. DNA for the CDR3: TGTGCCAGCTCTACCAAAGAGGGCGGCGCTGAAGCTTTCTTT. The full variable domain, in which reference TRBV18 and TRBJ1-1 provide the parts outside the CDR3, is NAGVMQNPRHLVRRRGQEARLRCSPMKGHSHVYWYRQLPEEGLKFMVYLQKENIIDESGMPKERFSAEFPKEGPSILRIQQVVRGDSAAYFCASSTKEGGAEAFFGQGTRLTVV.

The chain links TRBV5-1 to TRBJ1-2, with no clear D. Trimming took 0 bases from V and 4 from J, leaving 7 bases between them. The germline gives CDR1 SGHRS, CDR2 YFSETQ. CDR3 length: 13 amino acids. CDR3: CASSLALSYGYTF. CDR3 in DNA: TGCGCCAGCAGCTTGGCCCTAAGCTATGGCTACACCTTC.

This rearrangement joins TRBV27 to TRBJ1-2; D is unresolved. The CDR3 length is 14 residues. Germline values: CDR1 MNHEY, CDR2 SMNVEV (reference sequence). V lost 6 bases and J lost 8, with 19 bases in between. CDR3 in DNA: TGTGCCAGCAGCCGCCCGGGAGCGTCTTACGGCTACACCTTC. This gives the protein CASSRPGASYGYTF.

This clone was picked up many times. This sequence joins TRBV7-6 and TRBJ2-7, with 8 bases aligning to TRBD2. With V trimmed by 4 bases and J by 0 bases, 5 bases remained unmatched. Germline V CDR1 and CDR2: SGHVS, FNYEAQ. This CDR3 region has 15 residues. The CDR3 bases are TGTGCCAGCAGCTACCTAGCGGGCGGCTCCTACGAGCAGTACTTC. Its protein is CASSYLAGGSYEQYF.

The rearrangement uses TRBV10-3 and TRBJ2-2, with 9 bases aligning to TRBD1. CDR3 length: 13 amino acids. Germline lookup yields CDR1 ENHRY and CDR2 SYGVKD. V trimming: 8 bases; J trimming: 4 bases; junction bases outside the gene matches: 2. CDR3 sequence (DNA): TGTGCCATCGGGACAGGGCGCACCGGGGAGCTGTTTTTT. It is translated as CAIGTGRTGELFF.

The rearrangement uses TRBV12-3 or TRBV12-4 and TRBJ1-2, with D perhaps TRBD1 (6 bases). The CDR3 covers 13 residues. The V and J ends lost 3 bases and 7 bases respectively, with 12 bases between them. This CDR3 reads CASSLNRASGYTF. CDR3 sequence (DNA): TGTGCCAGCAGTTTGAACAGGGCGAGTGGCTACACCTTC.

The chain carries TRBV3-1 (or the pseudogene TRBV3-2) and TRBJ1-5; possible D gene TRBD1, 6 bases. The CDR3 extends over 16 amino acids. The germline CDR1 and CDR2 sequences are LGHDT and YNNKEL (reference sequence). With 2 bases removed from V and 3 bases from J, the gap between germline ends came to 14 bases. The CDR3 loop reads CASSQRGEGNNQPQHF. Here the CDR3 DNA reads TGTGCCAGCAGCCAAAGGGGGGAGGGGAACAATCAGCCCCAGCATTTT.

The rearrangement joins TRBV6-1 to TRBJ2-2; 8 bases fit TRBD2. Trimming at V came to 4 bases and at J to 3 bases, leaving 13 bases not matched to a gene. Per germline, CDR1 MNHNS and CDR2 SASEGT. The CDR3 has 18 residues. The CDR3 sequence: CASSALTLLAVYTGELFF. CDR3 DNA: TGTGCCAGCAGTGCCCTTACCCTACTAGCGGTATACACCGGGGAGCTGTTTTTT.

The rearrangement uses TRBV20-1 and TRBJ2-7; D remains unclear. V was cut by 3 bases and J by 4 bases, with 7 bases left in between. The CDR3 length is 11 residues. Germline CDR1 and CDR2: DFQATT and SNEGSKA (reference sequence). Written as DNA, the CDR3 is TGCAGTGCTAGCCAGGATTACGAGCAGTACTTC. Its translation: CSASQDYEQYF.

J is TRBJ1-1 and V is TRBV4-1; TRBD1 might be the D (6 bases). Germline CDR1 MGHRA, CDR2 YSYEKL. The CDR3 contains 12 residues. With 8 bases removed from V and 1 base from J, the gap between germline ends came to 8 bases. CDR3 sequence: CASGQTNTEAFF. The CDR3 DNA reads TGCGCCAGCGGACAGACGAACACTGAAGCTTTCTTT.

The chain employs TRBV19 and TRBJ1-5; 7 nucleotides agree with TRBD1. CDR1 and CDR2 (germline): LNHDA, SQIVND (reference sequence). There are 17 residues in the CDR3. V lost 9 bases, J lost 10 bases, and 24 bases stayed unmatched. CDR3 DNA: TGTGCCAGCAGAAGGCAATGGGACAGTTCTATAATCGAACCCCAGCATTTT. Its translation is CASRRQWDSSIIEPQHF.

CDR3 nucleotides: TGTGCCAGCAGCACGGGGGGAACTAATGAAAAACTGTTTTTT. Translation: CASSTGGTNEKLFF. This rearrangement joins TRBV27 to TRBJ1-4; tentatively, D is TRBD1 (5 bases). V lost 6 bases and J lost 1, with 9 bases in between. The CDR3 contains 14 residues. Germline assignment: CDR1 MNHEY and CDR2 SMNVEV (reference sequence).

The V call is TRBV7-2, the J call TRBJ2-3; 8 bases agree with TRBD2. V shed 1 base, J shed 3 bases, and the junction held 6 bases outside the gene matches. Germline loops: CDR1 SGHTA, CDR2 FQGNSA. This CDR3 has 16 residues. This CDR3 reads CASSLGAGGITDTQYF. The DNA of the CDR3 is TGTGCCAGCAGCTTAGGGGCGGGGGGTATTACAGATACGCAGTATTTT.

The chain is built from TRBV7-2 and TRBJ2-1, with 8 bases lining up with TRBD2. The V segment lost 1 base and the J segment 4 bases; nucleotides outside the gene matches: 3. This CDR3 has 15 residues. CDR1 SGHTA and CDR2 FQGNSA come from the germline V gene. This CDR3 is CASSLERGTYNEQFF. The CDR3 nucleotides read TGTGCCAGCAGCTTAGAGCGGGGGACATACAATGAGCAGTTCTTC. The variable domain in full, completed from reference TRBV7-2 and TRBJ2-1, reads GAGVSQSPSNKVTEKGKDVELRCDPISGHTALYWYRQSLGQGLEFLIYFQGNSAPDKSGLPSDRFSAERTGGSVSTLTIQRTQQEDSAVYLCASSLERGTYNEQFFGPGTRLTVL.

The rearrangement joins TRBV15 to TRBJ2-1; 8 bases fit TRBD2. Unmatched junction bases numbered 10, after V lost 3 bases and J lost 6 bases. The CDR3 contains 16 residues. Germline V gene lookup returns CDR1 LNHNV and CDR2 YYDKDF (reference sequence). CDR3 sequence reads: CATSRAPGLGPNEQFF. In DNA, the CDR3 is TGTGCCACCAGCAGGGCCCCGGGACTAGGGCCCAATGAGCAGTTCTTC.

V and J are TRBV7-2 and TRBJ1-5, with 7 bases aligning to TRBD1. This CDR3 spans 15 amino acids. Germline trimming cut 3 bases from V and 6 bases from J; bases unmatched to any gene: 8. Per germline, CDR1 SGHTA and CDR2 FQGNSA. CDR3: CASSLNRQGLQPQHF. For the CDR3, the DNA is TGTGCCAGCAGCTTGAATCGACAGGGTCTTCAGCCCCAGCATTTT.

This chain joins TRBV7-8 and TRBJ1-2, with D uncertain. Germline V lookup: CDR1 SGHVS, CDR2 FQNEAQ. CDR3 length: 15 residues. Trimming left V 0 bases short and J 8 bases short, with 16 bases between. The CDR3 DNA reads as TGTGCCAGCAGCTTAGCTCCGACAAATGTGCAGGGCTACACCTTC. Translating it yields CASSLAPTNVQGYTF.

The genes are TRBV4-1 and TRBJ1-2, with unresolved D. The CDR3 has 13 amino acids. V shed 3 bases and J shed 4 bases, with 9 bases lying between them. The V gene's germline CDR1 is MGHRA and CDR2 YSYEKL. CDR3 nucleotide sequence: TGCGCCAGCAGCCACAGACATTCCTATGGCTACACCTTC. This codes for CASSHRHSYGYTF.

Ten or more counts support this clone. The chain recombines TRBV2 with TRBJ1-4, with 7 bases matching TRBD1. This CDR3 is built from 13 residues. Losses at the gene ends were 4 bases for V and 7 bases for J; bases not matched to a gene: 3. Germline V gene lookup returns CDR1 SNHLY and CDR2 FYNNEI. This CDR3 is CASSVGQREKLFF. Here the CDR3 DNA reads TGTGCCAGCAGTGTGGGACAGCGTGAAAAACTGTTTTTT.

The V call is TRBV6-2 or TRBV6-3, the J call TRBJ2-2; D is perhaps TRBD2 (6 bases). The CDR3 runs 14 residues. Trimming took 4 bases from V and 8 from J, leaving 14 bases between them. Germline V gives CDR1 MNHEY, CDR2 SVGEGT. The DNA for the CDR3 is TGTGCCAGCAGTTCGAACTACCGGGGGGGGGAGCTGTTTTTT. It yields the protein CASSSNYRGGELFF.

CDR3 bases: TGTGCCAGCAGCCAAGGGTCTACAGTTAATCAGCCCCAGCATTTT. It codes for CASSQGSTVNQPQHF. This chain links TRBV3-1 (or the pseudogene TRBV3-2) with TRBJ1-5; D gene ambiguous. Trimming took off 1 base at V and 4 bases at J, with 11 bases between the two ends. Germline lookup yields CDR1 LGHDT and CDR2 YNNKEL (reference sequence). CDR3 length: 15 amino acids.

The V and J genes are TRBV27 and TRBJ1-3; D gene uncertain. Germline V gives CDR1 MNHEY, CDR2 SMNVEV (reference sequence). This CDR3 is 15 amino acids long. V was shortened by 6 bases and J by 0 bases, with 12 bases between the two germline ends. The CDR3 DNA follows: TGTGCCAGCAGCCTAGTCGCGAGCTCTGGAAACACCATATATTTT. It translates to CASSLVASSGNTIYF.